One sample yielded the 13 T cell receptor beta chains listed below, sequenced in a study of T cell repertoires in aging, cancer and after chemotherapy (dated by TCRdb to about 2019). Sequenced using an Illumina MiSeq. Rearranged TRB sequences spanning V, D and J segments were amplified in a multiplex touch-down PCR with a mixed TRB-A/B primer pool. The public sequencing data were trimmed at Q25 with fastp and processed into clonotypes with MiXCR by TCRdb, which kept only in-frame beta chains. Here each entry gathers all rows of one CDR3 protein and keeps the most common genes and DNA. The sample yields about 13,000 distinct CDR3 sequences; 20% to 30% were counted once. The ten largest clones add up to about 3% of the sample. Instead of sorted cells or RNA, genomic DNA extracted from peripheral blood served as the source for amplifying TCR beta rearrangements. Sequenced material: blood. The source of these receptors is a human donor in good health.

This clonotype has just a few counts. The chain combines TRBV7-9 with TRBJ2-3; TRBD2 agrees at 11 bases. The CDR3 runs to 16 residues. V was pared by 5 bases and J by 2 bases, with 6 bases of the junction left unmatched. Germline CDR1 SEHNR, CDR2 FQNEAQ (reference sequence). The CDR3 region is CASSQSSGGITDTQYF. In nucleotides, the CDR3 is TGTGCCAGCAGCCAATCTAGCGGGGGGATCACAGATACGCAGTATTTT.

The sample holds a few counts of this clonotype. The gene calls are TRBV10-1 and TRBJ2-5; the match to TRBD2 covers 10 bases. Trimming cost V 2 bases and J 5 bases; bases outside gene matches: 11. The CDR3 is 17 residues long. Germline lookup yields CDR1 WNHNN and CDR2 SYGVQD (reference sequence). The CDR3 DNA reads as TGCGCCAGCAGTGAGGAGGGGGTAGCGGGGGGCCGGGAGACCCAGTACTTC. It codes for CASSEEGVAGGRETQYF.

About this clonotype itself: This may be a read error: a much more frequent sequence differs by one nucleotide. The gene calls are TRBV29-1 and TRBJ2-3, with a weak D call TRBD2 (5 bases). Germline V gene lookup returns CDR1 SQVTM and CDR2 ANQGSEA. The CDR3 loop spans 14 amino acids. V lost 7 bases, J lost 3 bases, and 17 bases lay in between. CDR3 protein: CSAARALVTDTQYF. CDR3 in DNA: TGCAGCGCCGCGAGGGCTCTGGTGACAGATACGCAGTATTTT.

The chain couples TRBV6-6 to TRBJ1-1, with a weak D call TRBD1 (5 bases). The CDR3 covers 15 residues. Trimming left V 6 bases short and J 1 base short, with 15 bases between. CDR1 is MNHNY and CDR2 is SVGAGI in the germline V gene (reference sequence). In nucleotides, the CDR3 is TGTGCCAGCAGCCCGGACACTCCCAGGAACACTGAAGCTTTCTTT. This encodes CASSPDTPRNTEAFF.

This clonotype rates as medium-sized. The gene calls are TRBV15 and TRBJ1-2; maybe TRBD1 (5 bases). There are 16 residues in the CDR3. Germline V CDR1 and CDR2: LNHNV, YYDKDF (reference sequence). Trimming took off 1 base at V and 5 bases at J, with 17 bases between the two ends. For the CDR3, the DNA is TGTGCCACCAGCAGAGCTCCGCCCGCAGGGTTGTATGGCTACACCTTC. Translation: CATSRAPPAGLYGYTF.

CDR3 protein: CASSLVGRGAYGYTF. For the CDR3, the DNA is TGCGCCAGCAGCTTGGTAGGCAGGGGTGCGTATGGCTACACCTTC. The V and J genes are TRBV5-1 and TRBJ1-2; D possibly corresponds to TRBD1 (6 bases). This CDR3 has 15 residues. V was cut by 0 bases and J by 5 bases, with 14 bases left in between. CDR1 is SGHRS and CDR2 is YFSETQ in the germline V gene.

The J gene is TRBJ1-5, the V gene TRBV27; 11 nucleotides align to TRBD1. The trim removed 4 bases at V and 4 bases at J, leaving 9 bases unmatched. Germline V gene data show CDR1 as MNHEY and CDR2 as SMNVEV (reference sequence). The CDR3 covers 17 residues. Here the CDR3 reads CASSSWTGGLRNQPQHF. For the CDR3, the DNA is TGTGCCAGCAGTTCATGGACAGGGGGCCTACGAAATCAGCCCCAGCATTTT.

V usage is TRBV2 and J usage is TRBJ2-7; D gene uncertain. The CDR3 has 13 residues. Germline lookup yields CDR1 SNHLY and CDR2 FYNNEI. V was cut by 10 bases and J by 3 bases, with 16 bases left in between. Here the CDR3 DNA reads TGTGCCACCTCTTGGACGCCGAACTACGAGCAGTACGTC. Its protein is CATSWTPNYEQYV.

The chain is built from TRBV30 and TRBJ1-3, with D unresolved. The germline V gene encodes CDR1 GTSNPN and CDR2 SVGIG (reference sequence). This CDR3 has 15 residues. V was cut by 5 bases and J by 0 bases, with 14 bases left in between. CDR3 protein: CAWVENGLSGNTIYF. The CDR3 coding sequence is TGTGCCTGGGTTGAAAACGGACTCTCTGGAAACACCATATATTTT.

This chain joins TRBV29-1 and TRBJ2-3; D uncertain. The CDR3 is 14 residues long. Germline CDR1 SQVTM, CDR2 ANQGSEA. V shed 1 base and J shed 2 bases, with 10 bases lying between them. The CDR3 nucleotides are TGCAGCGTTGAAGGGCCCACCCACACAGATACGCAGTATTTT. Encoded protein: CSVEGPTHTDTQYF.

V and J are TRBV11-2 and TRBJ1-1, with D perhaps matching TRBD1 (5 bases). The CDR3 loop spans 14 amino acids. V lost 2 bases and J lost 4, with 11 bases in between. Germline-derived CDR1 and CDR2 are SGHAT and FQNNGV. The CDR3 nucleotides are TGTGCCAGCAGCTTATCTTATGGGGCCACTGAAGCTTTCTTT. This gives the protein CASSLSYGATEAFF.

This chain connects TRBV5-4 to TRBJ1-2; D possibly corresponds to TRBD1 (6 bases). Germline V gene lookup returns CDR1 SGHNT and CDR2 YYREEE (reference sequence). CDR3 length equals 16 residues. V was clipped by 3 bases and J by 2 bases, with 17 bases between them. CDR3 residues: CASSSGQQGFNYGYTF. DNA for the CDR3: TGTGCCAGCAGCTCAGGACAGCAAGGTTTCAACTATGGCTACACCTTC.

This clonotype was seen a handful of times. The V gene is TRBV6-5, the J gene TRBJ2-1, with D unresolved. This CDR3 has 16 residues. CDR1 MNHEY and CDR2 SVGAGI come from the germline V gene. Trimming left V 5 bases short and J 0 bases short, with 14 bases between. The CDR3 here is CASSKTLPSSYNEQFF. The CDR3 DNA reads TGTGCCAGCAGTAAGACCTTGCCTAGCTCCTACAATGAGCAGTTCTTC.